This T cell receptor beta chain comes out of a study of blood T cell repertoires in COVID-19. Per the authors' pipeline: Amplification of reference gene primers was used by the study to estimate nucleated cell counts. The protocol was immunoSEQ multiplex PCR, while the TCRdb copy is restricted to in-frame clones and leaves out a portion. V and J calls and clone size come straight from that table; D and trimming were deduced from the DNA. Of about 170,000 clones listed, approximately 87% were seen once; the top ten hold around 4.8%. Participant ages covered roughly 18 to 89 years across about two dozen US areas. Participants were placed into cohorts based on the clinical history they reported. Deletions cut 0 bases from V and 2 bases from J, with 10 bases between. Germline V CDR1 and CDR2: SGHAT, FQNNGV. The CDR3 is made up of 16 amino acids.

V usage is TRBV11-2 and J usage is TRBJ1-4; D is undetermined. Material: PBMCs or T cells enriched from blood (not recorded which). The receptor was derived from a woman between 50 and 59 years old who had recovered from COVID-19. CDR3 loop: CASSLDRGTTNEKLFF. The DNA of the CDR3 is TGTGCCAGCAGCTTAGATCGGGGTACCACTAATGAAAAACTGTTTTTT.